One and the same sample provided the 23 T cell receptor beta chains below, sequenced in a study of CD8+ T cells in alopecia areata. The treatment is: oral pan-JAK inhibitor, 5-10 mg twice daily. Reverse transcribed after extraction, RNA yielded cDNA as the sequencing template. Generated by immunoSEQ multiplex PCR, the TCRdb table keeps only in-frame clones and is missing some. The table has some 130,000 clones, 53% seen once. This material consisted of CD4+ T cells sorted from blood, taken at week 4, from a patient treated with tofacitinib. Receptor source: a human donor with alopecia areata.

This clone was counted a few times. This rearrangement joins TRBV30 to TRBJ2-3, with a weak D call TRBD1 (5 bases). The CDR3 contains 16 residues. CDR1 is GTSNPN, CDR2 SVGIG, per germline (reference sequence). Trimming shortened V by 0 bases and J by 4 bases, and 17 bases separated the two germline ends. CDR3 bases: TGTGCCTGGAGTGTAGAAGACAACCAGGGCCCAGATACGCAGTATTTT. Its translation: CAWSVEDNQGPDTQYF.

This clone was observed a handful of times. The chain couples TRBV4-1 to TRBJ2-7; the match to TRBD1 covers 12 bases. Unmatched junction bases numbered 6, after V lost 1 base and J lost 5 bases. CDR1 and CDR2 (germline): MGHRA, YSYEKL. The CDR3 spans 16 residues. The CDR3 here is CASSQVGTGGKNEQYF. CDR3 bases: TGCGCCAGCAGCCAAGTGGGGACAGGGGGCAAGAACGAGCAGTACTTC.

By proportion, this clone is medium-sized. The J gene is TRBJ2-7, the V gene TRBV29-1; D ambiguous. Trimming cost V 4 bases and J 4 bases, with 8 bases left between them. There are 11 residues in the CDR3. Germline CDR1 SQVTM, CDR2 ANQGSEA. CDR3 DNA: TGCAGCGTTGGCGACGGATACGAGCAGTACTTC. It specifies CSVGDGYEQYF.

The chain employs TRBV5-1 and TRBJ2-3; 9 bases match TRBD1. CDR3 length: 15 amino acids. J gave up 3 bases and V 4 bases, and 6 bases lay outside the gene matches. Germline loops: CDR1 SGHRS, CDR2 YFSETQ. The CDR3 region is CASSTDRGGTDTQYF. The CDR3 DNA follows: TGCGCCAGCAGCACGGACAGGGGTGGGACAGATACGCAGTATTTT.

The chain employs TRBV29-1 and TRBJ2-5; D might be TRBD2 (7 bases). Germline V gene lookup returns CDR1 SQVTM and CDR2 ANQGSEA. V dropped 6 bases and J dropped 10 bases, with 21 bases sitting between them. The CDR3 covers 13 residues. This chain's CDR3 is CSVAMDGGRVQYF. The DNA for the CDR3 is TGCAGCGTCGCCATGGACGGGGGGCGGGTCCAGTACTTC.

This clone came up a few times. This sequence joins TRBV9 and TRBJ2-5; TRBD1 or TRBD2 may be the D gene (7 bases each). V lost 0 bases and J lost 2, with 11 bases in between. CDR1 and CDR2 from the germline V gene are SGDLS and YYNGEE. CDR3 size: 15 residues. This chain's CDR3 is CASSVGQGLQETQYF. As DNA, the CDR3 is TGTGCCAGCAGCGTAGGACAGGGACTACAAGAGACCCAGTACTTC.

J is TRBJ2-7 and V is TRBV10-3; 13 bases line up with TRBD2. This CDR3 has 16 amino acids. CDR1 is ENHRY, CDR2 SYGVKD, per germline. Germline trimming cut 4 bases from V and 3 bases from J; bases unmatched to any gene: 6. The CDR3 DNA reads TGTGCCATCAGTGGCGGTGGGACTAGCGGGATCTACGAGCAGTACTTC. This codes for CAISGGGTSGIYEQYF.

This clone has more than one count but fewer than ten. V and J are TRBV14 and TRBJ2-6; perhaps TRBD1 as D (6 bases). The germline V and J ends were trimmed by 4 bases and 0 bases, with 13 bases remaining between them. CDR1 SGHDN and CDR2 FVKESK come from the germline V gene. The CDR3 extends over 17 amino acids. The CDR3 protein is CASSRRTGNSGANVLTF. The CDR3 DNA sequence: TGTGCCAGCAGCCGCCGAACAGGGAACTCTGGGGCCAACGTCCTGACTTTC.

The chain links TRBV29-1 to TRBJ1-2; D unclear. The CDR3 has 13 amino acids. CDR1 and CDR2 from the germline V gene are SQVTM and ANQGSEA. The V and J ends lost 5 bases and 0 bases respectively, with 10 bases between them. The CDR3 region has the DNA TGCAGCGTTCGGGCAGCGGCTAACTATGGCTACACCTTC. Encoded protein: CSVRAAANYGYTF.

V and J are TRBV5-1 and TRBJ1-2, with D unclear. With 7 bases removed from V and 6 bases from J, the gap between germline ends came to 16 bases. Germline V gene lookup returns CDR1 SGHRS and CDR2 YFSETQ. This CDR3 has 13 amino acids. The CDR3 DNA is TGCGCCAGCCTCGGGAACAGTTTGAATGGCTACACCTTC. Its translation: CASLGNSLNGYTF.

The CDR3: CASLRFLDYKTDTQYF. The CDR3 coding sequence is TGTGCCAGCCTTCGGTTTCTGGACTACAAAACAGATACGCAGTATTTT. The genes are TRBV5-6 and TRBJ2-3; TRBD2 is a possible D gene (6 bases). CDR3 length equals 16 residues. Per the germline V gene, CDR1 is SGHDT and CDR2 is YYEEEE. Trimming left V 7 bases short and J 3 bases short, with 21 bases between.

This chain uses TRBV29-1 with TRBJ2-4; 10 positions match TRBD2. This CDR3 is 15 amino acids long. CDR1 and CDR2 (germline): SQVTM, ANQGSEA. With V trimmed by 6 bases and J by 6 bases, 11 bases remained unmatched. CDR3 region: CSVEESGRGGNIQYF. The CDR3, as DNA: TGCAGCGTAGAGGAAAGCGGGAGGGGTGGAAACATTCAGTACTTC.

This clone appeared a few times. CDR3 coding DNA: TGTGCCAGTAGTATTGACGCCAGGGGGAAGACTGAAGCTTTCTTT. Translation gives CASSIDARGKTEAFF. The V gene is TRBV19, the J gene TRBJ1-1, with 7 bases that match TRBD1. CDR1 is LNHDA and CDR2 is SQIVND in the germline V gene (reference sequence). The CDR3 is made up of 15 amino acids. J lost 5 bases, V lost 3 bases, and 9 bases had no gene match. The full variable domain, its missing parts supplied by reference TRBV19 and TRBJ1-1, is DGGITQSPKYLFRKEGQNVTLSCEQNLNHDAMYWYRQDPGQGLRLIYYSQIVNDFQKGDIAEGYSVSREKKESFPLTVTSAQKNPTAFYLCASSIDARGKTEAFFGQGTRLTVV.

The chain employs TRBV27 and TRBJ1-2; tentative D call: TRBD1 (6 bases). V lost 6 bases to trimming and J lost 1 base, with 12 bases between them. Per the germline V gene, CDR1 is MNHEY and CDR2 is SMNVEV (reference sequence). This CDR3 spans 14 amino acids. DNA of the CDR3: TGTGCCAGCAGAGGACAGAGCAATAACTATGGCTACACCTTC. It specifies CASRGQSNNYGYTF.

This clone was recorded a few times. This chain connects TRBV27 to TRBJ1-5; 7 nucleotides align to TRBD1. Germline-derived CDR1 and CDR2 are MNHEY and SMNVEV (reference sequence). This CDR3 has 14 residues. V lost 6 bases, J lost 7 bases, and 9 bases stayed unmatched. This chain's CDR3 is CASRPQGWGQPQHF. CDR3 DNA: TGTGCCAGCAGGCCACAGGGGTGGGGACAGCCCCAGCATTTT.

The chain joins TRBV25-1 to TRBJ2-1; D is unresolved. The CDR3 is 13 residues long. Germline V gene data show CDR1 as MGHDK and CDR2 as SYGVNS. Between the trimmed V and J ends, which lost 3 bases and 5 bases, there was a span of 8 bases. The CDR3 here is CASSDYFHNEQFF. The CDR3 nucleotides are TGTGCCAGCAGTGACTACTTTCACAATGAGCAGTTCTTC.

This chain connects TRBV5-1 to TRBJ2-2, with TRBD1 matching 7 bases. The CDR3 is 16 amino acids. Germline CDR1 and CDR2: SGHRS and YFSETQ. V trimming: 3 bases; J trimming: 4 bases; junction bases outside the gene matches: 9. The CDR3 loop reads CASSSGPTGTTGELFF. CDR3 DNA: TGCGCCAGCAGCTCGGGTCCGACAGGGACCACCGGGGAGCTGTTTTTT. Using reference TRBV5-1 and TRBJ2-2 for the parts outside the CDR3, the full variable domain is KAGVTQTPRYLIKTRGQQVTLSCSPISGHRSVSWYQQTPGQGLQFLFEYFSETQRNKGNFPGRFSGRQFSNSRSEMNVSTLELGDSALYLCASSSGPTGTTGELFFGEGSRLTVL.

The chain uses TRBV29-1 and TRBJ1-3; D unresolved. This CDR3 is built from 13 residues. With 4 bases removed from V and 4 bases from J, the gap between germline ends came to 11 bases. The V gene's germline CDR1 is SQVTM and CDR2 ANQGSEA. The CDR3 loop reads CSVGLDSGNTIYF. The CDR3 nucleotides are TGCAGCGTTGGGCTTGATTCCGGAAACACCATATATTTT. The full variable domain, in which reference TRBV29-1 and TRBJ1-3 provide the parts outside the CDR3, is SAVISQKPSRDICQRGTSLTIQCQVDSQVTMMFWYRQQPGQSLTLIATANQGSEATYESGFVIDKFPISRPNLTFSTLTVSNMSPEDSSIYLCSVGLDSGNTIYFGEGSWLTVV.

The J gene is TRBJ1-1, the V gene TRBV29-1; 8 bases agree with TRBD1. Germline CDR1 is SQVTM and CDR2 is ANQGSEA. This CDR3 is 14 amino acids long. The junction had 3 bases not matched to a gene; V was cut back by 2 bases and J by 1 base. CDR3 residues: CSVEPGQGNTEAFF. Written as DNA, the CDR3 is TGCAGCGTTGAACCCGGACAGGGGAACACTGAAGCTTTCTTT.

The chain uses TRBV5-1 and TRBJ2-4, with D perhaps TRBD1 (5 bases). The CDR3 length is 16 residues. Trimming shortened V by 4 bases and J by 3 bases, and 17 bases separated the two germline ends. CDR1 and CDR2 from the germline V gene are SGHRS and YFSETQ. The CDR3 DNA sequence: TGCGCCAGCAGCCCCGACAGTCCCACCTACAAAAACATTCAGTACTTC. It encodes CASSPDSPTYKNIQYF.

This clone was picked up a small number of times. The J gene is TRBJ1-5, the V gene TRBV30; 7 positions agree with TRBD1. This CDR3 has 14 residues. With 4 bases clipped from V and 7 bases from J, the junction kept 10 bases outside the gene matches. Germline V CDR1 and CDR2: GTSNPN, SVGIG (reference sequence). The chain's CDR3 is CAWTKRGGGQPQHF. The CDR3 nucleotides are TGTGCCTGGACCAAGAGAGGGGGCGGACAGCCCCAGCATTTT.

This clone was detected only once. The chain links TRBV29-1 to TRBJ1-2; D gene ambiguous. Trimming took off 6 bases at V and 2 bases at J, with 13 bases between the two ends. The germline V gene has CDR1 SQVTM and CDR2 ANQGSEA. The CDR3 has 13 residues. The CDR3, as DNA: TGCAGCGTCGATCCGGAGTCCAACTATGGCTACACCTTC. It specifies CSVDPESNYGYTF.

The chain couples TRBV5-6 to TRBJ2-1; 13 bases line up with TRBD2. The CDR3 is 16 residues long. Unmatched junction bases numbered 8, after V lost 4 bases and J lost 7 bases. The germline V gene has CDR1 SGHDT and CDR2 YYEEEE. The CDR3 DNA is TGTGCCAGCAGCCAACCGGGACTAGCGGGGTTGAATGAGCAGTTCTTC. It is translated as CASSQPGLAGLNEQFF.